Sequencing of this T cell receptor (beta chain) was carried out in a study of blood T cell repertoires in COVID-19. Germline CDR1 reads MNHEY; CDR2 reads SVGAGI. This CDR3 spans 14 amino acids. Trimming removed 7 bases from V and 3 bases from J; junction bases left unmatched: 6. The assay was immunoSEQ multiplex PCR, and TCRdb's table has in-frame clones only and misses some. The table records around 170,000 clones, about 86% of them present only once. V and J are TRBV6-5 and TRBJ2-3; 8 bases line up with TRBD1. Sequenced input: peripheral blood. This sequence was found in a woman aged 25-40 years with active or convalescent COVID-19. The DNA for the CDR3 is TGTGCCAGCAATCTACAGGGGGATACAGATACGCAGTATTTT. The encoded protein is CASNLQGDTDTQYF.